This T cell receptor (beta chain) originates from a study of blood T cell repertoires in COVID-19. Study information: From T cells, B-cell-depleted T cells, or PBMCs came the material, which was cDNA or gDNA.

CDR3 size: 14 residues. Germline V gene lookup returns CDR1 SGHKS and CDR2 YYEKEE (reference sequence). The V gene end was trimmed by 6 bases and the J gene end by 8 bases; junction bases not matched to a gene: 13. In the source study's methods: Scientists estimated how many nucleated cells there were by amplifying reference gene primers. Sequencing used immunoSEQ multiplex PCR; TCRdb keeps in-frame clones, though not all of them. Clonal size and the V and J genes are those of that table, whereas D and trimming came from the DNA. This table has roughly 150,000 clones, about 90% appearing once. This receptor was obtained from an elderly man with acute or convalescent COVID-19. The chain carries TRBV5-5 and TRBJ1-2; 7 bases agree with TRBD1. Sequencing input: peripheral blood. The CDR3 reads CASTTSQGVGGYTF. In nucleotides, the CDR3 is TGTGCCAGCACCACCAGCCAGGGGGTTGGCGGCTACACCTTC.